The T cell receptor (beta chain) under discussion was sequenced for a study of blood T cell repertoires in COVID-19. The CDR3 is made up of 13 amino acids. Germline V CDR1 and CDR2: LGHDT, YNNKEL (reference sequence). V was trimmed by 4 bases and J by 9 bases, leaving 14 bases between them. Clones were sequenced by immunoSEQ multiplex PCR, and TCRdb holds only the in-frame ones, with some missing. The table records around 100,000 clones, about 90% of them present only once. The sequenced sample was peripheral blood. This chain links TRBV3-1 (or the pseudogene TRBV3-2) with TRBJ2-3, with D perhaps matching TRBD1 (5 bases). The sequence was obtained from a woman aged 60-75 years with acute or convalescent COVID-19. The CDR3 sequence: CASSPLEAGTQYF. For the CDR3, the DNA is TGTGCCAGCAGCCCCCTCGAGGCAGGGACGCAGTATTTT.